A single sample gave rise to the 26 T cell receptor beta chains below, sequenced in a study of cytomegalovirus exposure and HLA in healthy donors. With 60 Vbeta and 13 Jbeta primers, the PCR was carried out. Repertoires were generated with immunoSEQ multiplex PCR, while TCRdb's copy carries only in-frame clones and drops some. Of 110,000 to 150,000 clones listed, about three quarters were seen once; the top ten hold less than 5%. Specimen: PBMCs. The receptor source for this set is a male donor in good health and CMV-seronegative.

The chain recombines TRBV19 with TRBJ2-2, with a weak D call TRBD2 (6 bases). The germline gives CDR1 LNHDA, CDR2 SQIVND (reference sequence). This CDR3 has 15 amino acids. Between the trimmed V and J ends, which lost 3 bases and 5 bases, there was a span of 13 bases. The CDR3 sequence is CASSMQSGGTGELFF. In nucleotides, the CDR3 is TGTGCCAGTAGTATGCAGTCAGGAGGGACCGGGGAGCTGTTTTTT.

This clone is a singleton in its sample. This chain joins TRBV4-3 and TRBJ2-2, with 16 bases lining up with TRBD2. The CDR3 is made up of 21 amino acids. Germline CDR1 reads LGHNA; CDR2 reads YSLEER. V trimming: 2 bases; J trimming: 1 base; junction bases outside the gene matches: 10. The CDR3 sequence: CASSQSQGTSGGAWNTGELFF. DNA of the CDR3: TGCGCCAGCAGCCAATCTCAGGGGACTAGCGGGGGGGCCTGGAACACCGGGGAGCTGTTTTTT.

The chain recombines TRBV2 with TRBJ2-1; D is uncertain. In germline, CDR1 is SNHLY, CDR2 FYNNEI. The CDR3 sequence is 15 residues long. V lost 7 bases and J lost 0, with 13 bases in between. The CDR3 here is CASTAGRSSYNEQFF. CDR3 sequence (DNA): TGTGCCAGCACCGCCGGCCGGAGCTCCTACAATGAGCAGTTCTTC.

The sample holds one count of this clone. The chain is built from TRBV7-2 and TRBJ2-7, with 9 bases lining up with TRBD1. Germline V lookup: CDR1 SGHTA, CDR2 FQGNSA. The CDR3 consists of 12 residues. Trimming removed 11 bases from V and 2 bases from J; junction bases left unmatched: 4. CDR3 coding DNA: TGTGCCTCGCGGACAGGGGCCTACGAGCAGTACTTC. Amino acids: CASRTGAYEQYF.

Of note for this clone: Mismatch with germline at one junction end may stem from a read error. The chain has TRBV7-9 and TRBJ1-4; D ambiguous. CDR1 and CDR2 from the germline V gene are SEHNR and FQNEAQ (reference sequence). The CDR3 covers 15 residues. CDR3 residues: CSSSPARVINEKLFF. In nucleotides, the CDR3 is TGTTCCAGCAGTCCAGCGAGGGTCATTAATGAAAAACTGTTTTTT.

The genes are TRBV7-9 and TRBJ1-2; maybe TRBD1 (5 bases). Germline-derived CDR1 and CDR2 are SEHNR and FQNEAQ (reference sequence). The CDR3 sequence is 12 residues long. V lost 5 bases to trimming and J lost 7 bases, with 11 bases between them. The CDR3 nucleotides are TGTGCCAGCAGCCCGCCGGGGGGTGGCTACACCTTC. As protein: CASSPPGGGYTF.

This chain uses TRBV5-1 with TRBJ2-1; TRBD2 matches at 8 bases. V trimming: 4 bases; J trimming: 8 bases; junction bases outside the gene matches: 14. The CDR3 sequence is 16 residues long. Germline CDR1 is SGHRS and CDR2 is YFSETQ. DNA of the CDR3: TGCGCCAGCAGCCAACTGCGTAGCGGGAAAGAACATGAGCAGTTCTTC. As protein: CASSQLRSGKEHEQFF.

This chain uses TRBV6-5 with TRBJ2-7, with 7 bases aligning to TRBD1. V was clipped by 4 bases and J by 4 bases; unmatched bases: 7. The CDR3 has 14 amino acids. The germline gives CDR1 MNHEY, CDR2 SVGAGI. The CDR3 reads CASSSTGNQYEQYF. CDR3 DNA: TGTGCCAGCAGTTCGACAGGGAATCAATACGAGCAGTACTTC.

The CDR3: CASSPMPGGLNTIYF. DNA for the CDR3: TGTGCCAGCAGCCCTATGCCAGGGGGGTTGAACACCATATATTTT. V gene TRBV5-4 combines with J gene TRBJ1-3; 7 positions agree with TRBD1. V shed 4 bases and J 7 bases; nucleotides not matched to a gene: 11. Germline V lookup: CDR1 SGHNT, CDR2 YYREEE (reference sequence). The CDR3 has 15 amino acids.

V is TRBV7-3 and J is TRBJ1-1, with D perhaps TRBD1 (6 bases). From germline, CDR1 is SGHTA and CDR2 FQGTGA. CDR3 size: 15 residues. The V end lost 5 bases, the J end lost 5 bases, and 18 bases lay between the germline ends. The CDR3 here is CASSPGAGAQTEAFF. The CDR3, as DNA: TGTGCCAGCAGCCCCGGGGCAGGGGCGCAAACTGAAGCTTTCTTT.

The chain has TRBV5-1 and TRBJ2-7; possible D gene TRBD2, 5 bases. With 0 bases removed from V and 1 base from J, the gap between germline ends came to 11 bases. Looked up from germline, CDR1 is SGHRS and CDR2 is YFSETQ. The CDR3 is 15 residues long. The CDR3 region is CASSLDSGISYEQYF. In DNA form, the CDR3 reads TGCGCCAGCAGCTTGGACAGCGGAATTTCCTACGAGCAGTACTTC.

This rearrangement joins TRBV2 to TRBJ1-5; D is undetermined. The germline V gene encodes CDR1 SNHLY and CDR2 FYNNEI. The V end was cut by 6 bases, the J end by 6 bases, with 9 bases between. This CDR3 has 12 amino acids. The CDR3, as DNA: TGTGCCAGCAGGAGGGTAGGTCAGCCCCAGCATTTT. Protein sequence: CASRRVGQPQHF. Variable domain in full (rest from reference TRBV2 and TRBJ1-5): EPEVTQTPSHQVTQMGQEVILRCVPISNHLYFYWYRQILGQKVEFLVSFYNNEISEKSEIFDDQFSVERPDGSNFTLKIRSTKLEDSAMYFCASRRVGQPQHFGDGTRLSIL.

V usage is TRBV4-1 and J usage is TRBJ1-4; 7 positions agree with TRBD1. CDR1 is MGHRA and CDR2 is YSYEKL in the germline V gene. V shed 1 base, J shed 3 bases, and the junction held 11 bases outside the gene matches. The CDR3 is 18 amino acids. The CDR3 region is CASSQGQGGGHANEKLFF. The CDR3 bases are TGCGCCAGCAGCCAAGGACAGGGTGGGGGACATGCTAATGAAAAACTGTTTTTT.

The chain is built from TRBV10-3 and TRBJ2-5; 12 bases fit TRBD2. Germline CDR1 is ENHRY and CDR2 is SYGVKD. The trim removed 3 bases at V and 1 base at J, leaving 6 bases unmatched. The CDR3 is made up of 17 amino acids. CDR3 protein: CAISDSGLAGVQETQYF. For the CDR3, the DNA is TGTGCCATCAGTGACTCGGGACTAGCGGGTGTCCAAGAGACCCAGTACTTC.

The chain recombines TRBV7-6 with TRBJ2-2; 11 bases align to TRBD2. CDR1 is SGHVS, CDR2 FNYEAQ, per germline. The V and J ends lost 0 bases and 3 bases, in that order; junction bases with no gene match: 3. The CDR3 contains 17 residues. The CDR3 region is CASSLAPSGRYTGELFF. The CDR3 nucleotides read TGTGCCAGCAGCTTAGCGCCTAGCGGGAGGTACACCGGGGAGCTGTTTTTT. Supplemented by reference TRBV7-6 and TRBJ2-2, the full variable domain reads GAGVSQSPRYKVTKRGQDVALRCDPISGHVSLYWYRQALGQGPEFLTYFNYEAQQDKSGLPNDRFSAERPEGSISTLTIQRTEQRDSAMYRCASSLAPSGRYTGELFFGEGSRLTVL.

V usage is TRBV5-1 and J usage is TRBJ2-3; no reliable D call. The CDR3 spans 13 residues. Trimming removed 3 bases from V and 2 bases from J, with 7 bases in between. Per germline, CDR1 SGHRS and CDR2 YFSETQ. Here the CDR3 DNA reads TGCGCCAGCAGCTCAGGCTACACAGATACGCAGTATTTT. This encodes CASSSGYTDTQYF. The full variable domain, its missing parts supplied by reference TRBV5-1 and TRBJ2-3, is KAGVTQTPRYLIKTRGQQVTLSCSPISGHRSVSWYQQTPGQGLQFLFEYFSETQRNKGNFPGRFSGRQFSNSRSEMNVSTLELGDSALYLCASSSGYTDTQYFGPGTRLTVL.

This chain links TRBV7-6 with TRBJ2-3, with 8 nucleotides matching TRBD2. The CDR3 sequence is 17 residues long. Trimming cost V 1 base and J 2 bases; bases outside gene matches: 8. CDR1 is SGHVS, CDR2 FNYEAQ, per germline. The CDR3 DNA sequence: TGTGCCAGCAGCTTAGGGACGACTAGCGTGCCCACAGATACGCAGTATTTT. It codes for CASSLGTTSVPTDTQYF.

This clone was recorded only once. CDR3 DNA sequence: TGTGCCAGCAGCCACTTCGGGAGTCAAGAGACCCAGTACTTC. It is translated as CASSHFGSQETQYF. The V gene is TRBV7-2, the J gene TRBJ2-5; TRBD2 is a possible D gene (6 bases). The V gene lost 5 bases and the J gene lost 2 bases, with 12 bases spanning the gap. Germline V gene data show CDR1 as SGHTA and CDR2 as FQGNSA. The CDR3 totals 14 residues.

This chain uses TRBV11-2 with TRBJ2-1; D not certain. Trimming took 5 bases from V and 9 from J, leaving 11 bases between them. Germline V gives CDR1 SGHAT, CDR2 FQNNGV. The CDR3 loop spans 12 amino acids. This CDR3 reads CASSLSYREQFF. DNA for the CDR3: TGTGCCAGCAGCCTATCTTACCGTGAGCAGTTCTTC.

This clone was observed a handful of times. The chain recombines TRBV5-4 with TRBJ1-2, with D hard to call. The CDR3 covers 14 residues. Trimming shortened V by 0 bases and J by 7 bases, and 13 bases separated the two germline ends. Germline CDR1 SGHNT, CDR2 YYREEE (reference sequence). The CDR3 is CASSLVETGFGYTF. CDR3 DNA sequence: TGTGCCAGCAGCTTGGTCGAGACGGGGTTTGGCTACACCTTC. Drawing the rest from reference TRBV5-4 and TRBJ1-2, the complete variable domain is ETGVTQSPTHLIKTRGQQVTLRCSSQSGHNTVSWYQQALGQGPQFIFQYYREEENGRGNFPPRFSGLQFPNYSSELNVNALELDDSALYLCASSLVETGFGYTFGSGTRLTVV.

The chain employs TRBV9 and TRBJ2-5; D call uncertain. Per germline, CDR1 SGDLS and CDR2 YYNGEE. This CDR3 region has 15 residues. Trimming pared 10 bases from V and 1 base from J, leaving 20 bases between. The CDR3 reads CASSGIPHTQETQYF. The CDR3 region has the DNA TGTGCCTCCTCAGGAATACCCCACACCCAAGAGACCCAGTACTTC.

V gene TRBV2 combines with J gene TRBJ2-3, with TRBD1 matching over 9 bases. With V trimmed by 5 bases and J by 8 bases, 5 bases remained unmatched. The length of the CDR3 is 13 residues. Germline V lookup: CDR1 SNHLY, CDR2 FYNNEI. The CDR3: CASSPGQGSTQYF. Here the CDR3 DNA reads TGTGCCAGCAGTCCGGGACAGGGAAGTACGCAGTATTTT.

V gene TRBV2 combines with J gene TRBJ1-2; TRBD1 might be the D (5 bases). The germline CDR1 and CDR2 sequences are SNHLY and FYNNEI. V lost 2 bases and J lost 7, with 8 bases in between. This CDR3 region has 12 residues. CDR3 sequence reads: CASSEQGFGYTF. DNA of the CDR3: TGTGCCAGCAGTGAACAGGGTTTTGGCTACACCTTC.

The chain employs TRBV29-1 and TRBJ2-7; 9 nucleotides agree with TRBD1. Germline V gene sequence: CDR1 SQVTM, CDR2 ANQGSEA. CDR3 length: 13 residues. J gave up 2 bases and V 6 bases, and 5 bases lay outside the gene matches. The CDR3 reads CSVGTGYPYEQYF. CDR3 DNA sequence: TGCAGCGTGGGGACAGGGTATCCCTACGAGCAGTACTTC.

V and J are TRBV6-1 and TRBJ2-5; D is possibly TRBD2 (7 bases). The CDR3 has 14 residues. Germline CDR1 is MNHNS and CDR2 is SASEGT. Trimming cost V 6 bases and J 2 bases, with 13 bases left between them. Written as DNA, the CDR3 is TGTGCCAGCAGGGTCGGGGGGCCTCAAGAGACCCAGTACTTC. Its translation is CASRVGGPQETQYF.

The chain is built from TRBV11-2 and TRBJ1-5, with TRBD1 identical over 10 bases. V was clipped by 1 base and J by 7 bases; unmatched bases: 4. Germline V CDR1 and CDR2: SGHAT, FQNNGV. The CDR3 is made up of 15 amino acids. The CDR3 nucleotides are TGTGCCAGCAGCTTAGGTGGACAGGGGGGCCAGCCCCAGCATTTT. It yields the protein CASSLGGQGGQPQHF.